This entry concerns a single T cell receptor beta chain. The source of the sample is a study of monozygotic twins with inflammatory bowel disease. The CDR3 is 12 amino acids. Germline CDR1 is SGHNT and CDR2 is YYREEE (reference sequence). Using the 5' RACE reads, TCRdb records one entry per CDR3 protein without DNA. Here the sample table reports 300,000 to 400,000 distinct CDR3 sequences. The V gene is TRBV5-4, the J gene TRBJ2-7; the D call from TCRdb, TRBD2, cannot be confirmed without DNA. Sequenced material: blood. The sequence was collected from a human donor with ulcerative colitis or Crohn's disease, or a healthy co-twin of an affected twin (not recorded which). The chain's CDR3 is CASGGSGGLRYF.